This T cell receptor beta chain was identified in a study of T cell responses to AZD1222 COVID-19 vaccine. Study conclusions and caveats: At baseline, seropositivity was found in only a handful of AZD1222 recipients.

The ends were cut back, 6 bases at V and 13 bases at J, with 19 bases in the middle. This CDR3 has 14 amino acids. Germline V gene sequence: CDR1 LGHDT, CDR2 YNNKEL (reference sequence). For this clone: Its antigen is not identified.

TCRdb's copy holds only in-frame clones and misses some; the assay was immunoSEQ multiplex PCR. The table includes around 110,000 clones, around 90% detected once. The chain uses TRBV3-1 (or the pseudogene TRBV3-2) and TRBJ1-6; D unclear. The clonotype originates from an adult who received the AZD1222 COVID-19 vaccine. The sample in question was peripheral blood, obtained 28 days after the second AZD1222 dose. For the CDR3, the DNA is TGTGCCAGCAGACCAGGAGAATCCAATCGGCCCCTCCACTTT. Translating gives CASRPGESNRPLHF.